A single sample is the source of the 22 T cell receptor beta chains below, sequenced in a study of early T cells in non-severe SARS-CoV-2 infection. A single record per CDR3 protein comes from TCRdb applying MiXCR to the 5' RACE reads. In the table there are some 57,000 distinct CDR3 sequences, over 9.5% of which are singletons. Sequenced: whole blood. These receptors came from an adult who was a healthcare worker with PCR-confirmed SARS-CoV-2 infection or an uninfected control (not recorded which).

This clonotype was observed at least ten times. CDR3 in amino acids: CSASSGPEQFF. In DNA form, the CDR3 reads TGCAGTGCTAGCTCAGGACCTGAGCAGTTCTTC. This sequence joins TRBV20-1 and TRBJ2-1; D unclear. V lost 3 bases and J 9 bases, leaving 9 bases between the germline ends. The CDR3 is 11 amino acids. Germline V gene sequence: CDR1 DFQATT, CDR2 SNEGSKA (reference sequence).

The V call is TRBV6-6, the J call TRBJ2-1; TRBD1 agrees at 12 bases. V trimming: 7 bases; J trimming: 3 bases; junction bases outside the gene matches: 4. The germline CDR1 and CDR2 sequences are MNHNY and SVGAGI (reference sequence). CDR3 length equals 15 residues. The CDR3 region is CASTRDRGHYNEQFF. DNA of the CDR3: TGTGCCAGCACCCGGGACAGGGGGCACTACAATGAGCAGTTCTTC.

Ten or more counts support this clonotype. The chain recombines TRBV5-1 with TRBJ2-7; 8 bases match TRBD1. The CDR3 has 15 amino acids. Germline V gene data show CDR1 as SGHRS and CDR2 as YFSETQ. V trimming: 5 bases; J trimming: 7 bases; junction bases outside the gene matches: 14. CDR3 DNA sequence: TGCGCCAGCAGACCGGGCGGACAGGGCCCTCTTGAGCAGTACTTC. Its protein product is CASRPGGQGPLEQYF.

This clonotype has ten or more counts. This chain connects TRBV27 to TRBJ2-2; the match to TRBD1 covers 10 bases. The CDR3 has 15 residues. V dropped 6 bases and J dropped 2; count of bases not matched to a gene: 3. Germline V CDR1 and CDR2: MNHEY, SMNVEV (reference sequence). The CDR3: CASRGQGGNTGELFF. CDR3 sequence (DNA): TGTGCCAGCAGAGGACAGGGGGGAAACACCGGGGAGCTGTTTTTT.

A few counts support this clonotype. The rearrangement joins TRBV2 to TRBJ1-6; 10 nucleotides agree with TRBD1. With V trimmed by 7 bases and J by 7 bases, 7 bases remained unmatched. The CDR3 is 15 residues long. CDR1 and CDR2 (germline): SNHLY, FYNNEI. The CDR3 is CASKLGGQGNSPLHF. The CDR3 region has the DNA TGTGCCAGCAAACTGGGGGGACAGGGGAATTCACCCCTCCACTTT.

This clonotype was counted ten times or more. J is TRBJ2-5 and V is TRBV12-3 or TRBV12-4; 9 bases match TRBD2. CDR3 length equals 14 residues. Losses at the gene ends were 5 bases for V and 5 bases for J; bases not matched to a gene: 6. The CDR3 spells CASSGTSTVETQYF. DNA for the CDR3: TGTGCCAGCAGTGGGACTAGCACGGTGGAGACCCAGTACTTC.

This clonotype was counted ten times or more. The chain is built from TRBV7-2 and TRBJ2-5, with D possibly TRBD1 on 6 matching bases. The CDR3 runs to 14 residues. Trimming removed 3 bases at V and 2 bases at J, with 10 bases between. CDR1 and CDR2 from the germline V gene are SGHTA and FQGNSA. The CDR3 coding sequence is TGTGCCAGCAGCTTCGGGACACTTCAAGAGACCCAGTACTTC. This encodes CASSFGTLQETQYF.

The CDR3 loop is CASSYSTGLEQYF. The CDR3 DNA sequence: TGTGCCAGCAGTTACTCGACAGGGTTGGAGCAGTACTTC. The genes are TRBV6-2 or TRBV6-3 and TRBJ2-7, with TRBD1 identical over 7 bases. This CDR3 region has 13 residues. CDR1 is MNHEY, CDR2 SVGEGT, per germline. Trimming cost V 0 bases and J 7 bases; bases outside gene matches: 3.

This clonotype showed up just a few times. The chain combines TRBV18 with TRBJ1-1; perhaps TRBD1 as D (5 bases). This CDR3 is 16 amino acids long. The germline V gene encodes CDR1 KGHSH and CDR2 LQKENI. Trimming pared 2 bases from V and 4 bases from J, leaving 17 bases between. For the CDR3, the DNA is TGTGCCAGCTCACCAGGGGGAACCCGACGGGGCACTGAAGCTTTCTTT. Translated: CASSPGGTRRGTEAFF.

The genes are TRBV5-1 and TRBJ2-1; no clear D gene. The germline CDR1 and CDR2 sequences are SGHRS and YFSETQ. Trimming pared 1 base from V and 10 bases from J, leaving 9 bases between. The CDR3 has 12 amino acids. The CDR3 reads CASSLSGAEQFF. Here the CDR3 DNA reads TGCGCCAGCAGCTTGTCGGGTGCGGAGCAGTTCTTC.

The chain employs TRBV6-5 and TRBJ2-7; D might be TRBD1 (5 bases). V dropped 2 bases and J dropped 5 bases, with 13 bases sitting between them. This CDR3 is 14 amino acids long. CDR1 is MNHEY, CDR2 SVGAGI, per germline. The CDR3 coding sequence is TGTGCCAGCAGTTACCGTTCCAGGGTCCACGAGCAGTACTTC. Amino acids: CASSYRSRVHEQYF.

The chain is built from TRBV4-1 and TRBJ2-7, with 12 bases matching TRBD1. This CDR3 has 16 amino acids. CDR1 is MGHRA and CDR2 is YSYEKL in the germline V gene. Trimming removed 3 bases from V and 5 bases from J; junction bases left unmatched: 8. CDR3 in amino acids: CASSHIPGQGANEQYF. CDR3 coding DNA: TGCGCCAGCAGCCACATCCCGGGACAGGGGGCAAACGAGCAGTACTTC.

There are many counts of this clonotype. The junction departs from the called germline gene at one end, perhaps through a read error. This chain connects TRBV6-2 or TRBV6-3 to TRBJ2-3; no definite D call. The CDR3 runs to 15 residues. In germline, CDR1 is MNHEY, CDR2 SVGEGT. The CDR3 is CASSYSLLRTDTQYF. The CDR3 DNA reads as TGTGCCAGCAGCTACTCCCTACTTCGCACAGATACGCAGTATTTT.

This clonotype has only a few counts. The chain joins TRBV5-1 to TRBJ1-6; 7 bases align to TRBD1. The length of the CDR3 is 14 residues. V gave up 7 bases and J gave up 7 bases; unmatched junction bases: 8. Germline CDR1 SGHRS, CDR2 YFSETQ. CDR3 in DNA: TGCGCCAGCTCCCGGGGACAGCTCAATTCACCCCTCCACTTT. As protein: CASSRGQLNSPLHF.

The chain combines TRBV6-1 with TRBJ1-1; no clear D. CDR1 is MNHNS and CDR2 is SASEGT in the germline V gene. The CDR3 covers 12 residues. Trimming cost V 3 bases and J 1 base, with 3 bases left between them. CDR3 loop: CASSDWNTEAFF. The DNA for the CDR3 is TGTGCCAGCAGTGATTGGAACACTGAAGCTTTCTTT.

Only a few counts were recorded for this clonotype. The chain combines TRBV20-1 with TRBJ1-2; D uncertain. With 2 bases removed from V and 2 bases from J, the gap between germline ends came to 6 bases. Looked up from germline, CDR1 is DFQATT and CDR2 is SNEGSKA (reference sequence). The CDR3 runs 12 residues. Here the CDR3 reads CSARKQNYGYTF. As DNA, the CDR3 is TGCAGTGCTAGAAAGCAGAACTATGGCTACACCTTC.

J is TRBJ2-7 and V is TRBV28; D not certain. The CDR3 contains 12 residues. The germline CDR1 and CDR2 sequences are MDHEN and SYDVKM. The germline V and J ends were trimmed by 11 bases and 0 bases, with 11 bases remaining between them. DNA for the CDR3: TGTGCCGGAGACTGCGACTCCTACGAGCAGTACTTC. Its translation is CAGDCDSYEQYF.

This chain links TRBV6-5 with TRBJ1-5; D unresolved. The V end was cut by 0 bases, the J end by 0 bases, with 6 bases between. From germline, CDR1 is MNHEY and CDR2 SVGAGI. The CDR3 has 15 residues. As DNA, the CDR3 is TGTGCCAGCAGTTACTCAGGATATAGCAATCAGCCCCAGCATTTT. Translating gives CASSYSGYSNQPQHF.

This clonotype was found a few times. The gene calls are TRBV29-1 and TRBJ2-1, with D possibly TRBD1 on 6 matching bases. This CDR3 contains 12 residues. Between the trimmed V and J ends, which lost 5 bases and 5 bases, there was a span of 10 bases. Germline CDR1 and CDR2: SQVTM and ANQGSEA. CDR3 DNA sequence: TGCAGCGTTCGGACAGCGGACAATGAGCAGTTCTTC. It codes for CSVRTADNEQFF.

This clonotype appeared many times. The chain uses TRBV7-9 and TRBJ1-6, with no clear D. V lost 4 bases and J 8 bases, leaving 12 bases between the germline ends. CDR3 length equals 14 residues. CDR1 is SEHNR, CDR2 FQNEAQ, per germline (reference sequence). The CDR3 is CASSSVGGDSPLHF. The CDR3, as DNA: TGTGCCAGCAGCTCTGTCGGCGGGGATTCACCCCTCCACTTT. Drawing the rest from reference TRBV7-9 and TRBJ1-6, the complete variable domain is DTGVSQNPRHKITKRGQNVTFRCDPISEHNRLYWYRQTLGQGPEFLTYFQNEAQLEKSRLLSDRFSAERPKGSFSTLEIQRTEQGDSAMYLCASSSVGGDSPLHFGNGTRLTVT.

This clonotype was counted only a few times. The CDR3 here is CASSYLETQYF. CDR3 nucleotide sequence: TGTGCCAGCAGTTACCTAGAGACCCAGTACTTC. This chain uses TRBV6-5 with TRBJ2-5; D gene ambiguous. The V gene's germline CDR1 is MNHEY and CDR2 SVGAGI. V shed 2 bases and J shed 4 bases, with 2 bases lying between them. This CDR3 region has 11 residues.

This clonotype was seen at least ten times. V gene TRBV7-8 combines with J gene TRBJ2-1, with TRBD2 identical over 13 bases. This CDR3 region has 17 residues. The V and J ends lost 4 bases and 4 bases, in that order; junction bases with no gene match: 7. Germline V lookup: CDR1 SGHVS, CDR2 FQNEAQ. The CDR3 spells CASSSQRTSGRYNEQFF. In nucleotides, the CDR3 is TGTGCCAGCAGCTCGCAACGGACTAGCGGGAGATACAATGAGCAGTTCTTC.